The 16 T cell receptor beta chains presented below share a single source sample, sequenced in a study of T-cell memory formation after mild COVID-19. TCRdb ran MiXCR on the 5' RACE reads and lists one entry per CDR3 protein. The table has 80,000 to 95,000 distinct CDR3 sequences, 20% to 25% seen once. The sample comprised PBMCs or a T cell subset sorted from them (not recorded which). The receptors here all came from a man aged 18 to 29 who had mild COVID-19 (a few samples of this study predate the infection). Cell type and time point are not known.

The genes are TRBV5-1 and TRBJ2-1; 8 nucleotides line up with TRBD1. Germline-derived CDR1 and CDR2 are SGHRS and YFSETQ. J was trimmed by 4 bases and V by 3 bases; bases with no gene match: 9. The CDR3 consists of 16 residues. As DNA, the CDR3 is TGCGCCAGCAGCTCGACCACGCGACAGGGGTACAATGAGCAGTTCTTC. It specifies CASSSTTRQGYNEQFF.

This clonotype has only a few counts. The rearrangement links TRBV10-3 to TRBJ2-5; D might be TRBD2 (6 bases). The V and J ends lost 3 bases and 4 bases respectively, with 15 bases between them. This CDR3 has 15 amino acids. CDR1 is ENHRY, CDR2 SYGVKD, per germline. CDR3 sequence: CAISDPQGGGETQYF. In nucleotides, the CDR3 is TGTGCCATCAGTGATCCTCAGGGAGGAGGAGAGACCCAGTACTTC.

The chain carries TRBV11-2 and TRBJ1-2, with D possibly TRBD1 on 6 matching bases. The V end lost 5 bases, the J end lost 4 bases, and 11 bases lay between the germline ends. The CDR3 is 13 residues long. Germline V CDR1 and CDR2: SGHAT, FQNNGV. The CDR3 is CASSREGVYGYTF. The CDR3 DNA sequence: TGTGCCAGCAGCCGCGAGGGGGTCTATGGCTACACCTTC. The complete variable domain, with remaining parts taken from reference TRBV11-2 and TRBJ1-2, reads EAGVAQSPRYKIIEKRQSVAFWCNPISGHATLYWYQQILGQGPKLLIQFQNNGVVDDSQLPKDRFSAERLKGVDSTLKIQPAKLEDSAVYLCASSREGVYGYTFGSGTRLTVV.

This clonotype appeared a few times. This chain uses TRBV12-3 or TRBV12-4 with TRBJ2-3, with D hard to call. Trimming removed 5 bases at V and 3 bases at J, with 12 bases between. CDR3 length equals 14 residues. The CDR3 reads CASSPPPITDTQYF. In DNA, the CDR3 is TGTGCCAGCAGTCCGCCTCCCATTACAGATACGCAGTATTTT.

The chain carries TRBV28 and TRBJ1-5; D gene ambiguous. The CDR3 contains 14 residues. The V gene's germline CDR1 is MDHEN and CDR2 SYDVKM. V was pared by 2 bases and J by 5 bases, with 10 bases between. As DNA, the CDR3 is TGTGCCAGCAGTTTAGTCTGGGAAGATCAGCCCCAGCATTTT. This encodes CASSLVWEDQPQHF.

This clonotype was counted a few times. This sequence joins TRBV7-9 and TRBJ2-7, with D perhaps matching TRBD1 (6 bases). This CDR3 is built from 18 residues. Germline V gene sequence: CDR1 SEHNR, CDR2 FQNEAQ (reference sequence). The V and J ends lost 5 bases and 4 bases respectively, with 27 bases between them. CDR3 nucleotides: TGTGCCAGCAGCCCCCGGCAGGGGACGTCCAGGAAGGGGTACGAGCAGTACTTC. This codes for CASSPRQGTSRKGYEQYF.

The rearrangement links TRBV20-1 to TRBJ1-1; the D gene is possibly TRBD1 (5 bases). Germline V gene lookup returns CDR1 DFQATT and CDR2 SNEGSKA (reference sequence). Trimming shortened V by 6 bases and J by 0 bases, and 11 bases separated the two germline ends. This CDR3 has 13 amino acids. The CDR3 loop is CSARDGMNTEAFF. CDR3 nucleotide sequence: TGCAGTGCAAGGGACGGCATGAACACTGAAGCTTTCTTT.

This clonotype was counted between two and nine times. The chain carries TRBV10-3 and TRBJ2-3; 9 nucleotides agree with TRBD2. Germline CDR1 and CDR2: ENHRY and SYGVKD. The CDR3 runs 15 residues. V gave up 4 bases and J gave up 2 bases; unmatched junction bases: 4. CDR3 coding DNA: TGTGCCATCAGTGGGACTAGCGTCGACACAGATACGCAGTATTTT. The encoded protein is CAISGTSVDTDTQYF.

The chain uses TRBV6-2 or TRBV6-3 and TRBJ2-2; D remains unclear. Deletions cut 0 bases from V and 1 base from J, with 6 bases between. Germline V gene sequence: CDR1 MNHEY, CDR2 SVGEGT. The CDR3 length is 15 residues. The CDR3 is CASSYSARNTGELFF. Written as DNA, the CDR3 is TGTGCCAGCAGTTACTCGGCACGGAACACCGGGGAGCTGTTTTTT.

The chain is built from TRBV4-1 and TRBJ2-3; 9 nucleotides line up with TRBD1. CDR1 is MGHRA, CDR2 YSYEKL, per germline. The CDR3 has 18 residues. J gave up 5 bases and V 3 bases, and 15 bases lay outside the gene matches. DNA for the CDR3: TGCGCCAGCAGCCAGGAAGATGTGAGGACAGGGGAGGGAGATACGCAGTATTTT. The encoded protein is CASSQEDVRTGEGDTQYF.

The genes are TRBV5-6 and TRBJ1-1, with no clear D. The germline V gene has CDR1 SGHDT and CDR2 YYEEEE. The CDR3 loop spans 11 amino acids. V was trimmed by 3 bases and J by 4 bases, leaving 4 bases between them. CDR3 nucleotide sequence: TGTGCCAGCAGCTCCGTCACTGAAGCTTTCTTT. Translation: CASSSVTEAFF.

The chain joins TRBV5-6 to TRBJ1-1, with D possibly being TRBD1 (6 bases). The V gene lost 5 bases and the J gene lost 7 bases, with 9 bases spanning the gap. The CDR3 loop spans 11 amino acids. Germline V gene lookup returns CDR1 SGHDT and CDR2 YYEEEE. CDR3 in DNA: TGTGCCAGCAGGTGGACAGTTGAAGCTTTCTTT. This encodes CASRWTVEAFF.

This clonotype was observed at least ten times. This chain's CDR3 is CASSFTGTEVNEQFF. CDR3 bases: TGCGCCAGCAGCTTCACCGGGACAGAGGTTAATGAGCAGTTCTTC. V gene TRBV5-1 combines with J gene TRBJ2-1, with 7 nucleotides matching TRBD1. CDR1 and CDR2 (germline): SGHRS, YFSETQ. CDR3 length equals 15 residues. V lost 2 bases, J lost 7 bases, and 9 bases stayed unmatched.

A few counts support this clonotype. The rearrangement uses TRBV9 and TRBJ2-2; D is unclear. CDR3 length equals 15 residues. V dropped 4 bases and J dropped 1 base, with 11 bases sitting between them. Germline V lookup: CDR1 SGDLS, CDR2 YYNGEE. The CDR3 sequence is CASSPPYGNTGELFF. CDR3 in DNA: TGTGCCAGCAGCCCCCCCTACGGGAACACCGGGGAGCTGTTTTTT.

This clonotype turned up a few times. V is TRBV19 and J is TRBJ1-5; D is perhaps TRBD1 (6 bases). Looked up from germline, CDR1 is LNHDA and CDR2 is SQIVND (reference sequence). The V and J ends lost 6 bases and 1 base respectively, with 13 bases between them. CDR3 length: 15 amino acids. The CDR3 region has the DNA TGTGCCAGTAGCCGGCGGGGGCGGAGCAATCAGCCCCAGCATTTT. This gives the protein CASSRRGRSNQPQHF.

This chain joins TRBV6-2 or TRBV6-3 and TRBJ2-2; D is possibly TRBD1 (5 bases). Germline lookup yields CDR1 MNHEY and CDR2 SVGEGT. The CDR3 is 16 amino acids. Trimming pared 2 bases from V and 0 bases from J, leaving 10 bases between. The CDR3 DNA follows: TGTGCCAGCAGTTACAGGGGAAAGTCGAACACCGGGGAGCTGTTTTTT. The encoded protein is CASSYRGKSNTGELFF.